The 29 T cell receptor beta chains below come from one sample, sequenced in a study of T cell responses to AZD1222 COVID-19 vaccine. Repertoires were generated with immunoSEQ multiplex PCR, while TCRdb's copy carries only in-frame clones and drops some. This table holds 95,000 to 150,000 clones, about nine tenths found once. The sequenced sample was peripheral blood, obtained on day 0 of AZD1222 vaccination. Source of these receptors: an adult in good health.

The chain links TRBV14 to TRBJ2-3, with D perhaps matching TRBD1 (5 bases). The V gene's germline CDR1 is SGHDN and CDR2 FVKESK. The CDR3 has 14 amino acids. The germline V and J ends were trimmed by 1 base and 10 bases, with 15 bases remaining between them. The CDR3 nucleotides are TGTGCCAGCAGCCAAGCAGGGTTCACTCCTCCGCAGTATTTT. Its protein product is CASSQAGFTPPQYF.

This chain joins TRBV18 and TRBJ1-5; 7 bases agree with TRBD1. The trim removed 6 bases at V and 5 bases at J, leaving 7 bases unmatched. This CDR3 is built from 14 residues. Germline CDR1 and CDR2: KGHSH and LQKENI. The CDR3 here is CASSLGGFYQPQHF. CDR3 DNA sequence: TGTGCCAGCTCCCTAGGGGGCTTTTATCAGCCCCAGCATTTT.

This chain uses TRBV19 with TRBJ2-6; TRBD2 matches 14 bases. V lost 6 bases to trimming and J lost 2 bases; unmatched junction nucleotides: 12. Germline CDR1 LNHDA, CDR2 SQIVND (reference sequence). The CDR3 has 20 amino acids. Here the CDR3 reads CASSRWGLAGVITGANVLTF. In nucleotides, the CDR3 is TGTGCCAGTAGCCGATGGGGACTAGCGGGAGTTATAACTGGGGCCAACGTCCTGACTTTC. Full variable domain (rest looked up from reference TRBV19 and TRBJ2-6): DGGITQSPKYLFRKEGQNVTLSCEQNLNHDAMYWYRQDPGQGLRLIYYSQIVNDFQKGDIAEGYSVSREKKESFPLTVTSAQKNPTAFYLCASSRWGLAGVITGANVLTFGAGSRLTVL.

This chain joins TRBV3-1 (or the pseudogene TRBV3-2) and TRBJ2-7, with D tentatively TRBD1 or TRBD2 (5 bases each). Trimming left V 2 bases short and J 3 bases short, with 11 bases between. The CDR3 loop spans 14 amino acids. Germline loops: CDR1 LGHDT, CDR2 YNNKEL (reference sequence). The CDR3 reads CASSQSGRHYEQYF. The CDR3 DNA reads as TGTGCCAGCAGCCAATCGGGGCGGCACTACGAGCAGTACTTC.

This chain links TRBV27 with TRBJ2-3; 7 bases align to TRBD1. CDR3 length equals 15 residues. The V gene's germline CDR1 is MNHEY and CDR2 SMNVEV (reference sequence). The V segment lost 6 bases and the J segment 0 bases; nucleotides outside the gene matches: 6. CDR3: CASRQRTGSTDTQYF. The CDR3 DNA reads TGTGCCAGCAGGCAACGGACAGGAAGCACAGATACGCAGTATTTT.

The CDR3 nucleotides are TGTGCCAGCAGCTTGGCCGGGAGCGAGCAGTTCTTC. Its protein product is CASSLAGSEQFF. The V gene is TRBV7-8, the J gene TRBJ2-1; possibly TRBD2 for D (6 bases). Trimming removed 3 bases from V and 10 bases from J, with 10 bases in between. This CDR3 is 12 amino acids long. In germline, CDR1 is SGHVS, CDR2 FQNEAQ.

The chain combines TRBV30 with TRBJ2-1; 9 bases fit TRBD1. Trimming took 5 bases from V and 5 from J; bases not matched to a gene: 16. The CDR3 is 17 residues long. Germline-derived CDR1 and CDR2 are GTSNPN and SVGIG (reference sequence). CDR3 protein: CAWARAPPGQGHNEQFF. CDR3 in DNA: TGTGCCTGGGCGAGGGCCCCGCCGGGACAGGGACACAATGAGCAGTTCTTC.

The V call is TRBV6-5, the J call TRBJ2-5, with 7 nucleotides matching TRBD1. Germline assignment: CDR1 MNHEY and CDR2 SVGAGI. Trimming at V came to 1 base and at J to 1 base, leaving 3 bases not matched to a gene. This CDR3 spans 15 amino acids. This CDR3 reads CASSYWRTGQETQYF. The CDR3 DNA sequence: TGTGCCAGCAGTTACTGGAGGACAGGCCAAGAGACCCAGTACTTC.

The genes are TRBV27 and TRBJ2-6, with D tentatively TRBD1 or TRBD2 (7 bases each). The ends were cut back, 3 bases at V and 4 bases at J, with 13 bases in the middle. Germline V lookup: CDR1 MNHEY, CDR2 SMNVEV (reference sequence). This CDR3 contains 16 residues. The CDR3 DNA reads TGTGCCAGCAGTTTCCAGGGGGGGACCGGGGCCAACGTCCTGACTTTC. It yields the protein CASSFQGGTGANVLTF. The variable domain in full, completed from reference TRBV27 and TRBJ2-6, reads EAQVTQNPRYLITVTGKKLTVTCSQNMNHEYMSWYRQDPGLGLRQIYYSMNVEVTDKGDVPEGYKVSRKEKRNFPLILESPSPNQTSLYFCASSFQGGTGANVLTFGAGSRLTVL.

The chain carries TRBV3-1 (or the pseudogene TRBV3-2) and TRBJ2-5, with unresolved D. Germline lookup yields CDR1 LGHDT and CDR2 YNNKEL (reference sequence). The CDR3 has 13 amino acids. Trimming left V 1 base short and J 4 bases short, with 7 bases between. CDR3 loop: CASSQGRRETQYF. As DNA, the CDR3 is TGTGCCAGCAGCCAAGGTCGGCGAGAGACCCAGTACTTC.

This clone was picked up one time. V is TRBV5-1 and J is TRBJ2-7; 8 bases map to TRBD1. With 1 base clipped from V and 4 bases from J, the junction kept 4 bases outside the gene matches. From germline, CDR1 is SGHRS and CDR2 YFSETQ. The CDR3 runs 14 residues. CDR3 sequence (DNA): TGCGCCAGCAGCTTGCAGGGGGCCGGGTACGAGCAGTACTTC. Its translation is CASSLQGAGYEQYF. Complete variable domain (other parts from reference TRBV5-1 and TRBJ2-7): KAGVTQTPRYLIKTRGQQVTLSCSPISGHRSVSWYQQTPGQGLQFLFEYFSETQRNKGNFPGRFSGRQFSNSRSEMNVSTLELGDSALYLCASSLQGAGYEQYFGPGTRLTVT.

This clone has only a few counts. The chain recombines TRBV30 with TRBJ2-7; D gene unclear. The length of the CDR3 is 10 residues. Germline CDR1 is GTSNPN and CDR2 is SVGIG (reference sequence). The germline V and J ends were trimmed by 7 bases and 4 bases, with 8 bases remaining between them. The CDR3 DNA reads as TGTGCCTACGGACCTTACGAGCAGTACTTC. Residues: CAYGPYEQYF.

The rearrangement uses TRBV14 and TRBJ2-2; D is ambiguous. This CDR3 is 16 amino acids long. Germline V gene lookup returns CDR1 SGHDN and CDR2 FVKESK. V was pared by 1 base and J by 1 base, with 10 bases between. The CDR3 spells CASSQGGGMNTGELFF. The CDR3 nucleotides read TGTGCCAGCAGCCAAGGAGGCGGAATGAACACCGGGGAGCTGTTTTTT.

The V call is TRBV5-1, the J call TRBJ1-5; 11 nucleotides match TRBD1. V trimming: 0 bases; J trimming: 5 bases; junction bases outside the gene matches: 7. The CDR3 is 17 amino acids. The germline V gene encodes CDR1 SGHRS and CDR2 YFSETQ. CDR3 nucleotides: TGCGCCAGCAGCTTGGGTGTGGGGACAGGGGGACATCAGCCCCAGCATTTT. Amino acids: CASSLGVGTGGHQPQHF.

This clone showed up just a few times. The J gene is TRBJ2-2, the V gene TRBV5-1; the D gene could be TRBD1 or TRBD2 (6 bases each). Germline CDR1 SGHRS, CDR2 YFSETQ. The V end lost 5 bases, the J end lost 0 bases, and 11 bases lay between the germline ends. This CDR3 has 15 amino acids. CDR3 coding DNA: TGCGCCAGCAGGGGGGGCATATCGAACACCGGGGAGCTGTTTTTT. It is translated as CASRGGISNTGELFF.

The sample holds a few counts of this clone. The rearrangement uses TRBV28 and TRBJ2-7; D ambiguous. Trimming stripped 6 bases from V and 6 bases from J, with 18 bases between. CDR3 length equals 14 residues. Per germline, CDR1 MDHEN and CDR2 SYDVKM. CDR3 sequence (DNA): TGTGCCAGCAGAGCCCAGCACCGGGCCTTCGAGCAGTACTTC. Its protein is CASRAQHRAFEQYF.

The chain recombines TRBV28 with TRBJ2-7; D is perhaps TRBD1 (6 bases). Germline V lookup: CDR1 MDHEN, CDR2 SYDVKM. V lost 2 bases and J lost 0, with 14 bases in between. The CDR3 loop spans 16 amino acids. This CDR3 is CASSLDPRGGSYEQYF. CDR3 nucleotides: TGTGCCAGCAGTTTAGATCCCAGGGGTGGCTCCTACGAGCAGTACTTC.

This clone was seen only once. CDR3 sequence reads: CASSQLAGSSYEQYF. The DNA for the CDR3 is TGTGCCAGCAGCCAGTTAGCGGGAAGCTCCTACGAGCAGTACTTC. V usage is TRBV3-1 (or the pseudogene TRBV3-2) and J usage is TRBJ2-7, with 8 bases fitting TRBD2. V dropped 3 bases and J dropped 0; count of bases not matched to a gene: 4. Germline-derived CDR1 and CDR2 are LGHDT and YNNKEL (reference sequence). This CDR3 region has 15 residues.

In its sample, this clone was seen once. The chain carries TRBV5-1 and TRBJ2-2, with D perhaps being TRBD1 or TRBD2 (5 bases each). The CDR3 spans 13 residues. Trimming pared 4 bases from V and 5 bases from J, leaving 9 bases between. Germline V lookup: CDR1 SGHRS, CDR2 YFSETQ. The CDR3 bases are TGCGCCAGCAGCCTCGGGACGACCGGGGAGCTGTTTTTT. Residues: CASSLGTTGELFF.

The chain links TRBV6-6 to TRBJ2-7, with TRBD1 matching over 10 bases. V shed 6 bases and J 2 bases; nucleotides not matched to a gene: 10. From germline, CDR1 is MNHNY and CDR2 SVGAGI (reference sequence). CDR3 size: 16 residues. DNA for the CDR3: TGTGCCAGCAGACCCCCGGGACAGGGGATCCCCTACGAGCAGTACTTC. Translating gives CASRPPGQGIPYEQYF.

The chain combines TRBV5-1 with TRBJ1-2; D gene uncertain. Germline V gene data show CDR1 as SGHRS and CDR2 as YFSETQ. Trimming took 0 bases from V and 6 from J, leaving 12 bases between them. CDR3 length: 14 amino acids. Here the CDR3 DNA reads TGCGCCAGCAGCTTGGCTGGAGGTTCGGATGGCTACACCTTC. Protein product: CASSLAGGSDGYTF.

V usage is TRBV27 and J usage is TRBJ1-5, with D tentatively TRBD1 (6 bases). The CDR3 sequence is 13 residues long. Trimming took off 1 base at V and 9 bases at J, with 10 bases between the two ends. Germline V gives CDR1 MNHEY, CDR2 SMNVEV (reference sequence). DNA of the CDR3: TGTGCCAGCAGTTTATGGGAACAGGGGCCCCAGCATTTT. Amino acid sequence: CASSLWEQGPQHF.

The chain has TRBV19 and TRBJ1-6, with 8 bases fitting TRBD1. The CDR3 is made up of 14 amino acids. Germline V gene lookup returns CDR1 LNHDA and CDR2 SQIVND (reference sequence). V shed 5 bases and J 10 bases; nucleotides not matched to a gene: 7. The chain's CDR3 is CASSFDRGRSPLHF. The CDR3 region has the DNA TGTGCCAGTAGTTTCGACAGGGGAAGATCACCCCTCCACTTT.

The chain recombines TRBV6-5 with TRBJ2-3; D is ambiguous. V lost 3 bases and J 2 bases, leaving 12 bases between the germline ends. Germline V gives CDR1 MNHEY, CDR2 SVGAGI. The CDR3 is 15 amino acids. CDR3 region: CASSYSAGFTDTQYF. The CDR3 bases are TGTGCCAGCAGTTATTCGGCAGGTTTCACAGATACGCAGTATTTT.

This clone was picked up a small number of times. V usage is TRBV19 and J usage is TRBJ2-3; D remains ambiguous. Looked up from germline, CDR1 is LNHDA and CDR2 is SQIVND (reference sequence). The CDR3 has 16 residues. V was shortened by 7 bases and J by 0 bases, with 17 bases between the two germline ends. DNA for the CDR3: TGTGCCAGTACGAGTGCGCAGCTTACTAGCACAGATACGCAGTATTTT. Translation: CASTSAQLTSTDTQYF.

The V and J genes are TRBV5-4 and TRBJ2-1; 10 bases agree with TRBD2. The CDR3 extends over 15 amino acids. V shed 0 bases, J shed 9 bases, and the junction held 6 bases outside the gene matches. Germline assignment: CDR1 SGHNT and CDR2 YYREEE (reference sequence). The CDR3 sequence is CASSLELAGDGEQFF. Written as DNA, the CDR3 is TGTGCCAGCAGCTTGGAGCTAGCGGGAGATGGTGAGCAGTTCTTC. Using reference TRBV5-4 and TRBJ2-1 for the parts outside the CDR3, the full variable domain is ETGVTQSPTHLIKTRGQQVTLRCSSQSGHNTVSWYQQALGQGPQFIFQYYREEENGRGNFPPRFSGLQFPNYSSELNVNALELDDSALYLCASSLELAGDGEQFFGPGTRLTVL.

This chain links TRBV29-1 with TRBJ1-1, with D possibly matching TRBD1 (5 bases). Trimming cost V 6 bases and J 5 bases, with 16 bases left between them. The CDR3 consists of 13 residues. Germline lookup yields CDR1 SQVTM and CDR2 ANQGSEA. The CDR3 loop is CSVLQGFGTEAFF. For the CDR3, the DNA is TGCAGCGTACTTCAGGGATTTGGTACTGAAGCTTTCTTT.

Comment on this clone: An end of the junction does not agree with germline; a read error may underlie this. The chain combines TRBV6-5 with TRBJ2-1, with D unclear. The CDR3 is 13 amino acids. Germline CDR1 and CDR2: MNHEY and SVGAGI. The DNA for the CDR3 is TGTGCCAGCAGTTCTTGGTCCTTCAATGAGCAGTTCTTC. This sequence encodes CASSSWSFNEQFF.

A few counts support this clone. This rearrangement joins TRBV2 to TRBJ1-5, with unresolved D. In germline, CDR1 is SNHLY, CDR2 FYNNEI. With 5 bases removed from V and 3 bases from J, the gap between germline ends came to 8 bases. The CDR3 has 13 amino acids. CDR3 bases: TGTGCCAGCAGTACCGATCACAATCAGCCCCAGCATTTT. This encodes CASSTDHNQPQHF. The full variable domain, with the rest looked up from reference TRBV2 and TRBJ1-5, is EPEVTQTPSHQVTQMGQEVILRCVPISNHLYFYWYRQILGQKVEFLVSFYNNEISEKSEIFDDQFSVERPDGSNFTLKIRSTKLEDSAMYFCASSTDHNQPQHFGDGTRLSIL.